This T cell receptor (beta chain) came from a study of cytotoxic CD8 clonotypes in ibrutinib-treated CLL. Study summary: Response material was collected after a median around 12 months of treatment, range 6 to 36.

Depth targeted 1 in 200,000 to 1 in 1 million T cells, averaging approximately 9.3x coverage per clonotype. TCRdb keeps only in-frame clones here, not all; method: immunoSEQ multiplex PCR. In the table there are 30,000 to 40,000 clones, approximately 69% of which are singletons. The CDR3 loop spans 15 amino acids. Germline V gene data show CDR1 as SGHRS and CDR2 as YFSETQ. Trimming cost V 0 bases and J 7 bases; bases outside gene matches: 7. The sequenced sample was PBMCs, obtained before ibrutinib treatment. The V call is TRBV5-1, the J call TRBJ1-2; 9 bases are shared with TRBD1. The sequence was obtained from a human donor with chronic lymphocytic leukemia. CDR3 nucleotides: TGCGCCAGCAGCTTGGAAGGACAGGGGTTCGTTGGCTACACCTTC. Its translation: CASSLEGQGFVGYTF.